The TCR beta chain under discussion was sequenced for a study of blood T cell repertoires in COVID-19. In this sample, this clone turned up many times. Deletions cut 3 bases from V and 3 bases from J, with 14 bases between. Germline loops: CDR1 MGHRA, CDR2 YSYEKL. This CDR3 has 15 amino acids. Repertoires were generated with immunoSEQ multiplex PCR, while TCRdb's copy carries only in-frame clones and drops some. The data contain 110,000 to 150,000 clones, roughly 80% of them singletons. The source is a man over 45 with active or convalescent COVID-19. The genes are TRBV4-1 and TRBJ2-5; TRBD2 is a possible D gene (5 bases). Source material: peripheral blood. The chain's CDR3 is CASSQNLAREETQYF. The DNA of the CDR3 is TGCGCCAGCAGCCAGAATCTAGCACGGGAAGAGACCCAGTACTTC.